One and the same sample provided the 26 T cell receptor beta chains below, sequenced in a study of cytomegalovirus exposure and HLA in healthy donors. The PCR made use of 60 Vbeta and 13 Jbeta primers. Using immunoSEQ multiplex PCR, the repertoire was profiled, and TCRdb retains in-frame clones only, with some absent. The sample comprises some 150,000 clones, approximately 78% of which are singletons, and 6.5% to 7.5% rests with the top ten. Sequenced sample: PBMCs. The source is a woman aged 25 to 39 in good health and CMV-seropositive.

This chain uses TRBV5-6 with TRBJ2-3; 9 positions match TRBD2. With V trimmed by 1 base and J by 1 base, 10 bases remained unmatched. Germline V gene data show CDR1 as SGHDT and CDR2 as YYEEEE. There are 18 residues in the CDR3. CDR3 coding DNA: TGTGCCAGCAGCTTGAAGGGCAGGAGCGGGGGGCGCACAGATACGCAGTATTTT. As protein: CASSLKGRSGGRTDTQYF.

The V gene is TRBV4-3, the J gene TRBJ1-1; 8 positions match TRBD1. V gave up 2 bases and J gave up 4 bases; unmatched junction bases: 6. Germline values: CDR1 LGHNA, CDR2 YSLEER. The CDR3 loop spans 15 amino acids. CDR3 sequence reads: CASSQNAGGGTEAFF. The DNA of the CDR3 is TGCGCCAGCAGCCAAAACGCAGGGGGCGGCACTGAAGCTTTCTTT.

The rearrangement uses TRBV11-2 and TRBJ1-5; TRBD1 might be the D (6 bases). The CDR3 loop spans 16 amino acids. In germline, CDR1 is SGHAT, CDR2 FQNNGV. Between the trimmed V and J ends, which lost 5 bases and 4 bases, there was a span of 18 bases. CDR3 DNA sequence: TGTGCCAGCAGCATAACGACAGGCCTCACAAATCAGCCCCAGCATTTT. This encodes CASSITTGLTNQPQHF.

The chain is built from TRBV30 and TRBJ1-2; the match to TRBD1 covers 8 bases. CDR1 and CDR2 (germline): GTSNPN, SVGIG (reference sequence). Germline trimming cut 5 bases from V and 1 base from J; bases unmatched to any gene: 12. The CDR3 consists of 16 residues. The CDR3 protein is CAWGQGYTMVNYGYTF. In DNA form, the CDR3 reads TGTGCCTGGGGACAGGGTTATACGATGGTTAACTATGGCTACACCTTC.

The chain joins TRBV19 to TRBJ1-2, with TRBD1 identical over 8 bases. Germline loops: CDR1 LNHDA, CDR2 SQIVND (reference sequence). The CDR3 totals 15 residues. Losses at the gene ends were 5 bases for V and 6 bases for J; bases not matched to a gene: 11. CDR3 coding DNA: TGTGCCAGTAGTCCCAGGACAGGGTTAAGGGATGGCTACACCTTC. Protein sequence: CASSPRTGLRDGYTF.

The genes are TRBV7-2 and TRBJ2-2, with TRBD2 as a possible D gene (5 bases). The germline CDR1 and CDR2 sequences are SGHTA and FQGNSA. The CDR3 totals 17 residues. V shed 1 base and J shed 1 base, with 13 bases lying between them. The DNA of the CDR3 is TGTGCCAGCAGCTTAGTTTGGTGGGAGATGAACACCGGGGAGCTGTTTTTT. Translated, it gives CASSLVWWEMNTGELFF.

The chain is built from TRBV11-2 and TRBJ2-2; D unclear. The V and J ends lost 3 bases and 0 bases respectively, with 14 bases between them. Looked up from germline, CDR1 is SGHAT and CDR2 is FQNNGV. This CDR3 has 17 residues. The DNA of the CDR3 is TGTGCCAGCAGCTTCGGTGATTGGTCCGCGAACACCGGGGAGCTGTTTTTT. Amino acids: CASSFGDWSANTGELFF.

This clone has a single count. The chain uses TRBV7-8 and TRBJ2-3, with TRBD2 identical over 13 bases. The germline V gene encodes CDR1 SGHVS and CDR2 FQNEAQ. The CDR3 runs to 16 residues. V lost 4 bases, J lost 2 bases, and 3 bases stayed unmatched. CDR3 coding DNA: TGTGCCAGCAGCTCCGGACTAGCGGGAGCCACAGATACGCAGTATTTT. This translates into CASSSGLAGATDTQYF.

In its sample, this clone ranks as medium-sized. The chain carries TRBV6-1 and TRBJ1-5, with D possibly matching TRBD1 (5 bases). V shed 4 bases and J shed 5 bases, with 6 bases lying between them. From germline, CDR1 is MNHNS and CDR2 SASEGT. This CDR3 region has 12 residues. CDR3 DNA: TGTGCCAGCAGTGGCAGGGATCAGCCCCAGCATTTT. Its protein product is CASSGRDQPQHF.

The gene calls are TRBV7-9 and TRBJ2-3; the match to TRBD1 covers 8 bases. Germline trimming cut 4 bases from V and 4 bases from J; bases unmatched to any gene: 10. Germline lookup yields CDR1 SEHNR and CDR2 FQNEAQ (reference sequence). The CDR3 runs 16 residues. CDR3 residues: CASSSTRDRRADTQYF. CDR3 coding DNA: TGTGCCAGCAGCTCTACCCGGGACAGGAGGGCAGATACGCAGTATTTT. Supplemented by reference TRBV7-9 and TRBJ2-3, the full variable domain reads DTGVSQNPRHKITKRGQNVTFRCDPISEHNRLYWYRQTLGQGPEFLTYFQNEAQLEKSRLLSDRFSAERPKGSFSTLEIQRTEQGDSAMYLCASSSTRDRRADTQYFGPGTRLTVL.

This rearrangement joins TRBV15 to TRBJ1-1, with D possibly TRBD1 on 5 matching bases. Trimming cost V 3 bases and J 0 bases, with 17 bases left between them. The CDR3 loop spans 17 amino acids. CDR1 and CDR2 (germline): LNHNV, YYDKDF (reference sequence). The CDR3 loop is CATSRTRGGGMNTEAFF. The CDR3 region has the DNA TGTGCCACCAGCAGGACCCGGGGCGGGGGGATGAACACTGAAGCTTTCTTT. Together with reference TRBV15 and TRBJ1-1, the CDR3 gives the full variable domain: DAMVIQNPRYQVTQFGKPVTLSCSQTLNHNVMYWYQQKSSQAPKLLFHYYDKDFNNEADTPDNFQSRRPNTSFCFLDIRSPGLGDTAMYLCATSRTRGGGMNTEAFFGQGTRLTVV.

The chain links TRBV7-2 to TRBJ1-1; 7 bases are a match to TRBD1. Germline V gene data show CDR1 as SGHTA and CDR2 as FQGNSA. V lost 5 bases, J lost 4 bases, and 10 bases stayed unmatched. This CDR3 has 15 residues. The chain's CDR3 is CASSPAKGGGTEAFF. The CDR3 DNA follows: TGTGCCAGCAGCCCCGCCAAAGGGGGCGGCACTGAAGCTTTCTTT.

The genes are TRBV5-4 and TRBJ2-7; possibly TRBD1 for D (5 bases). This CDR3 is 15 amino acids long. Per germline, CDR1 SGHNT and CDR2 YYREEE (reference sequence). V was shortened by 4 bases and J by 2 bases, with 16 bases between the two germline ends. In DNA, the CDR3 is TGTGCCAGCAGCACACACACTGAAGGGGCCTACGAGCAGTACTTC. This gives the protein CASSTHTEGAYEQYF.

The chain couples TRBV7-9 to TRBJ1-2, with a tentative D call TRBD1 (5 bases). CDR1 is SEHNR, CDR2 FQNEAQ, per germline (reference sequence). CDR3 size: 14 residues. Trimming took off 4 bases at V and 3 bases at J, with 12 bases between the two ends. The CDR3 here is CASSSTPRDYGYTF. CDR3 in DNA: TGTGCCAGCAGCTCTACCCCCAGGGACTATGGCTACACCTTC.

This chain's CDR3 is CASSQINQPQHF. The CDR3 DNA reads TGTGCCAGCAGCCAGATTAATCAGCCCCAGCATTTT. The V call is TRBV7-9, the J call TRBJ1-5, with D uncertain. The CDR3 runs to 12 residues. V lost 5 bases and J 4 bases, leaving 6 bases between the germline ends. The germline CDR1 and CDR2 sequences are SEHNR and FQNEAQ (reference sequence). Variable domain in full (rest from reference TRBV7-9 and TRBJ1-5): DTGVSQNPRHKITKRGQNVTFRCDPISEHNRLYWYRQTLGQGPEFLTYFQNEAQLEKSRLLSDRFSAERPKGSFSTLEIQRTEQGDSAMYLCASSQINQPQHFGDGTRLSIL.

CDR3 sequence (DNA): TGTGCCAGCAGCTTAGTGCCCAGGGTAGCTCCGTACTTC. Its translation is CASSLVPRVAPYF. This sequence joins TRBV7-9 and TRBJ2-7; tentative D call: TRBD1 (5 bases). V was shortened by 1 base and J by 12 bases, with 16 bases between the two germline ends. Germline assignment: CDR1 SEHNR and CDR2 FQNEAQ (reference sequence). This CDR3 has 13 amino acids.

The DNA for the CDR3 is TGTGCCAGCAGCTCGTACGGCGGGACAGAAGGAGCGAACACCGGGGAGCTGTTTTTT. This gives the protein CASSSYGGTEGANTGELFF. This chain connects TRBV13 to TRBJ2-2; the D gene is possibly TRBD1 (7 bases). Germline-derived CDR1 and CDR2 are PRHDT and FYEKMQ (reference sequence). This CDR3 is 19 amino acids long. V lost 4 bases and J 0 bases, leaving 21 bases between the germline ends.

The chain has TRBV9 and TRBJ1-1; TRBD1 is a possible D gene (5 bases). Germline V gene lookup returns CDR1 SGDLS and CDR2 YYNGEE. The CDR3 spans 13 residues. V lost 4 bases and J 7 bases, leaving 14 bases between the germline ends. As DNA, the CDR3 is TGTGCCAGCAGCCCAAATACCAGGGATGAAGCTTTCTTT. This sequence encodes CASSPNTRDEAFF.

V is TRBV7-3 and J is TRBJ2-1, with 10 bases lining up with TRBD1. CDR1 and CDR2 from the germline V gene are SGHTA and FQGTGA. The CDR3 extends over 15 amino acids. V lost 5 bases, J lost 4 bases, and 5 bases stayed unmatched. CDR3 amino acids: CASSRGQGSYNEQFF. CDR3 DNA: TGTGCCAGCAGCCGGGGACAGGGGTCGTACAATGAGCAGTTCTTC.

The V call is TRBV5-4, the J call TRBJ1-6, with a weak D call TRBD1 (6 bases). The CDR3 spans 14 residues. Germline V gene lookup returns CDR1 SGHNT and CDR2 YYREEE (reference sequence). Trimming left V 0 bases short and J 7 bases short, with 8 bases between. The DNA for the CDR3 is TGTGCCAGCAGCTTGGGGACAGAGAATTCACCCCTCCACTTT. Its protein product is CASSLGTENSPLHF.

The chain recombines TRBV7-6 with TRBJ1-6; weak D call: TRBD1 (6 bases). V was trimmed by 4 bases and J by 13 bases, leaving 14 bases between them. Germline V gene sequence: CDR1 SGHVS, CDR2 FNYEAQ. The CDR3 runs to 13 residues. CDR3 amino acids: CASSSSLGQPLHF. CDR3 coding DNA: TGTGCCAGCAGCTCATCCCTAGGACAGCCCCTCCACTTT.

This rearrangement joins TRBV6-5 to TRBJ2-3, with D uncertain. There are 13 residues in the CDR3. The germline CDR1 and CDR2 sequences are MNHEY and SVGAGI. V lost 6 bases, J lost 2 bases, and 9 bases lay in between. CDR3 bases: TGTGCCAGCAGCACGACTGACACAGATACGCAGTATTTT. It is translated as CASSTTDTDTQYF.

The chain couples TRBV30 to TRBJ1-6; D unresolved. The CDR3 extends over 13 amino acids. Trimming took off 3 bases at V and 4 bases at J, with 7 bases between the two ends. Germline values: CDR1 GTSNPN, CDR2 SVGIG (reference sequence). CDR3 nucleotides: TGTGCCTGGAGCCCGGGATATAATTCACCCCTCCACTTT. Protein sequence: CAWSPGYNSPLHF. The variable domain in full, with the rest retrieved from reference TRBV30 and TRBJ1-6, is SQTIHQWPATLVQPVGSPLSLECTVEGTSNPNLYWYRQAAGRGLQLLFYSVGIGQISSEVPQNLSASRPQDRQFILSSKKLLLSDSGFYLCAWSPGYNSPLHFGNGTRLTVT.

A note on this clone: Other nucleotide sequences in the sample specify the same CDR3. The chain joins TRBV5-1 to TRBJ2-2; tentative D call: TRBD1 (5 bases). V lost 4 bases to trimming and J lost 1 base, with 8 bases between them. Per germline, CDR1 SGHRS and CDR2 YFSETQ. The CDR3 has 14 residues. The CDR3 bases are TGCGCCAGCAGCCTTGGACAGAACACCGGGGAGCTGTTTTTT. Its translation: CASSLGQNTGELFF.

The rearrangement uses TRBV29-1 and TRBJ2-7, with D possibly TRBD2 on 5 matching bases. The CDR3 consists of 11 residues. Germline CDR1 SQVTM, CDR2 ANQGSEA. V lost 4 bases and J lost 2, with 6 bases in between. Here the CDR3 reads CSVAGTYEQYF. The CDR3, as DNA: TGCAGCGTTGCCGGGACCTACGAGCAGTACTTC.

This rearrangement joins TRBV6-5 to TRBJ2-5; D may be TRBD1 (6 bases). V gave up 6 bases and J gave up 2 bases, with 13 bases separating them. Germline V gene data show CDR1 as MNHEY and CDR2 as SVGAGI. This CDR3 has 14 residues. The CDR3 DNA is TGTGCCAGCAGGATTCCGGGACAACAAGAGACCCAGTACTTC. Its translation: CASRIPGQQETQYF.